This T cell receptor (beta chain) was found in a study of blood T cell repertoires in COVID-19. The overall study: Some COVID-19 samples were acute and others convalescent; all came from the United States, Italy and Spain. PBMCs, B-cell-depleted T cells, or T cells provided the cDNA or gDNA that made up the material.

V lost 11 bases and J lost 6, with 13 bases in between. In germline, CDR1 is MNHEY, CDR2 SVGAGI. The CDR3 totals 12 residues. Under the authors' procedure: Nucleated cell counts were estimated from reference gene primer amplification. Profiled with immunoSEQ multiplex PCR; TCRdb holds only in-frame clones, not every one. Clone size and the V and J calls come from that table; the DNA yielded D and trimming. The sample comprises around 700,000 clones, 85% to 90% of which are singletons, and roughly 0.25% rests with the top ten. The specimen was peripheral blood. This chain uses TRBV6-5 with TRBJ2-2, with D possibly TRBD2 on 5 matching bases. The clonotype originates from a woman between 18 and 29 years old with acute or convalescent COVID-19. The chain's CDR3 is CAHFSESGELFF. In DNA, the CDR3 is TGTGCCCACTTTAGCGAGTCCGGGGAGCTGTTTTTT.